Listed here are 19 T cell receptor beta chains from one sample, sequenced in a study of blood T cell repertoires in COVID-19. Assay used: immunoSEQ multiplex PCR; TCRdb lists only in-frame clones, some missing. The profile covers about 120,000 clones, with around 85% appearing a single time and 3% to 4% taken by the ten largest. The sequenced sample consisted of peripheral blood. Receptors originate from a man between 60 and 75 years old with acute or convalescent COVID-19.

The chain combines TRBV6-5 with TRBJ2-7; maybe TRBD2 (6 bases). The CDR3 length is 15 residues. Between the trimmed V and J ends, which lost 8 bases and 2 bases, there was a span of 19 bases. Germline values: CDR1 MNHEY, CDR2 SVGAGI. The CDR3 here is CASGMGGHLPYEQYF. Written as DNA, the CDR3 is TGTGCCAGCGGGATGGGGGGTCACCTCCCCTACGAGCAGTACTTC.

The chain joins TRBV5-1 to TRBJ2-7, with TRBD2 matching over 10 bases. CDR3 size: 16 residues. J gave up 5 bases and V 4 bases, and 12 bases lay outside the gene matches. The V gene's germline CDR1 is SGHRS and CDR2 YFSETQ. In DNA, the CDR3 is TGCGCCAGCAGCCCTCCTAGCGGGAGCCGAGCCGACGAGCAGTACTTC. Its protein is CASSPPSGSRADEQYF.

The J gene is TRBJ1-1, the V gene TRBV25-1, with 9 bases aligning to TRBD1. CDR1 is MGHDK and CDR2 is SYGVNS in the germline V gene. The ends lost 6 bases at V and 5 bases at J; junction bases unmatched: 4. There are 13 residues in the CDR3. The CDR3 sequence: CASRAGTGTEAFF. The CDR3 nucleotides are TGTGCCAGCAGAGCCGGGACAGGGACTGAAGCTTTCTTT.

V is TRBV30 and J is TRBJ1-1, with D possibly matching TRBD1 (6 bases). Trimming left V 2 bases short and J 8 bases short, with 9 bases between. The germline CDR1 and CDR2 sequences are GTSNPN and SVGIG (reference sequence). The CDR3 runs 11 residues. The CDR3 spells CAWSRTGEAFF. For the CDR3, the DNA is TGTGCCTGGAGTCGAACAGGGGAAGCTTTCTTT.

The sample holds a few counts of this clone. The chain is built from TRBV15 and TRBJ2-5, with a tentative D call TRBD1 (6 bases). Trimming removed 4 bases at V and 1 base at J, with 10 bases between. The length of the CDR3 is 14 residues. Germline V gives CDR1 LNHNV, CDR2 YYDKDF (reference sequence). The CDR3 DNA is TGTGCCACCAGCACCCGACAGGCCCAAGAGACCCAGTACTTC. It translates to CATSTRQAQETQYF.

V and J are TRBV5-1 and TRBJ2-4; no clear D gene. Trimming shortened V by 0 bases and J by 0 bases, and 10 bases separated the two germline ends. CDR1 is SGHRS and CDR2 is YFSETQ in the germline V gene. This CDR3 spans 16 amino acids. This CDR3 is CASSLGITIAKNIQYF. CDR3 DNA sequence: TGCGCCAGCAGCTTGGGGATAACTATAGCCAAAAACATTCAGTACTTC.

The chain has TRBV30 and TRBJ1-1; TRBD1 might be the D (5 bases). Germline V CDR1 and CDR2: GTSNPN, SVGIG (reference sequence). CDR3 length equals 13 residues. V dropped 5 bases and J dropped 1 base, with 11 bases sitting between them. The CDR3, as DNA: TGTGCCTGGGCGCTCGGACAGAACACTGAAGCTTTCTTT. It yields the protein CAWALGQNTEAFF.

The CDR3 is CASSPSDGTGTYEQYF. The DNA of the CDR3 is TGTGCCAGCAGCCCAAGTGACGGGACAGGGACCTACGAGCAGTACTTC. The chain combines TRBV4-2 with TRBJ2-7, with 9 nucleotides matching TRBD1. Trimming at V came to 4 bases and at J to 2 bases, leaving 9 bases not matched to a gene. CDR1 and CDR2 from the germline V gene are LGHNA and YNFKEQ. The CDR3 is 16 amino acids.

The chain links TRBV9 to TRBJ1-6; possibly TRBD1 for D (5 bases). Germline V gene data show CDR1 as SGDLS and CDR2 as YYNGEE. The CDR3 loop spans 15 amino acids. V lost 0 bases, J lost 5 bases, and 9 bases lay in between. CDR3 sequence reads: CASSVGGDHNSPLHF. Here the CDR3 DNA reads TGTGCCAGCAGCGTAGGGGGGGATCATAATTCACCCCTCCACTTT.

The chain links TRBV24-1 to TRBJ2-1; TRBD2 aligns across 10 bases. The CDR3 runs to 18 residues. Germline CDR1 KGHDR, CDR2 SFDVKD. V trimming: 0 bases; J trimming: 7 bases; junction bases outside the gene matches: 11. The CDR3 reads CATSDLPSGTSESNEQFF. As DNA, the CDR3 is TGTGCCACCAGTGATTTGCCATCCGGGACTAGCGAGTCTAATGAGCAGTTCTTC.

The chain joins TRBV4-1 to TRBJ2-7, with D unclear. This CDR3 is 11 amino acids long. Trimming took off 5 bases at V and 3 bases at J, with 5 bases between the two ends. CDR1 is MGHRA, CDR2 YSYEKL, per germline. CDR3 in amino acids: CASSSVYEQYF. As DNA, the CDR3 is TGCGCCAGCAGCTCTGTCTACGAGCAGTACTTC.

This chain uses TRBV9 with TRBJ2-7, with D possibly matching TRBD2 (7 bases). CDR3 length: 13 residues. CDR1 is SGDLS, CDR2 YYNGEE, per germline. The V gene lost 2 bases and the J gene lost 7 bases, with 13 bases spanning the gap. The CDR3 loop reads CASSVGGQTEQYF. Here the CDR3 DNA reads TGTGCCAGCAGCGTCGGGGGGCAAACAGAGCAGTACTTC.

The chain recombines TRBV2 with TRBJ2-2, with 16 bases that match TRBD2. This CDR3 region has 15 residues. Germline V gene lookup returns CDR1 SNHLY and CDR2 FYNNEI. J was trimmed by 8 bases and V by 6 bases; bases with no gene match: 3. Here the CDR3 DNA reads TGTGCCAGCAGGGGGACTAGCGGGAGGGCTGGGGAGCTGTTTTTT. Amino acid sequence: CASRGTSGRAGELFF.

The chain uses TRBV15 and TRBJ2-7; 14 nucleotides line up with TRBD2. V shed 6 bases and J 4 bases; nucleotides not matched to a gene: 11. The CDR3 length is 17 residues. Germline-derived CDR1 and CDR2 are LNHNV and YYDKDF (reference sequence). CDR3 region: CATSIGPGLAGEYEQYF. The CDR3 nucleotides read TGTGCCACCAGTATAGGACCGGGACTAGCGGGAGAGTACGAGCAGTACTTC.

The chain carries TRBV2 and TRBJ2-7; 7 positions match TRBD1. V trimming: 6 bases; J trimming: 9 bases; junction bases outside the gene matches: 20. The germline V gene encodes CDR1 SNHLY and CDR2 FYNNEI. The CDR3 runs 16 residues. CDR3 nucleotide sequence: TGTGCCAGCAGGGGACCGGAAGGGGGCAGGACTGTCGGGCAGTACTTC. Encoded protein: CASRGPEGGRTVGQYF.

This clone was observed once. V gene TRBV5-6 combines with J gene TRBJ2-7; a weak D match, TRBD2 (6 bases). The ends were cut back, 4 bases at V and 0 bases at J, with 8 bases in the middle. The CDR3 is made up of 13 amino acids. Looked up from germline, CDR1 is SGHDT and CDR2 is YYEEEE. The CDR3 DNA is TGTGCCAGCAGCCCCGGGGGCTCCTACGAGCAGTACTTC. It codes for CASSPGGSYEQYF.

This clone was detected ten times or more. The chain couples TRBV24-1 to TRBJ1-1; TRBD1 matches at 8 bases. V trimming: 4 bases; J trimming: 5 bases; junction bases outside the gene matches: 2. The CDR3 is 13 residues long. Looked up from germline, CDR1 is KGHDR and CDR2 is SFDVKD. The CDR3 loop is CATSDRTGTEAFF. The CDR3 DNA is TGTGCCACCAGTGACAGGACAGGGACTGAAGCTTTCTTT.

V usage is TRBV2 and J usage is TRBJ2-5, with 10 bases fitting TRBD2. This CDR3 is 12 amino acids long. V trimming: 8 bases; J trimming: 5 bases; junction bases outside the gene matches: 2. Germline assignment: CDR1 SNHLY and CDR2 FYNNEI. The DNA of the CDR3 is TGTGCCAGCCTAGCGGGAGTGGAGACCCAGTACTTC. Translating it yields CASLAGVETQYF.

Concerning this clone: One end of the junction varies from germline; a read error may be responsible. The chain is built from TRBV2 and TRBJ2-5; D is uncertain. Germline lookup yields CDR1 SNHLY and CDR2 FYNNEI. The CDR3 is 13 amino acids. Here the CDR3 DNA reads TGTGCCAGCAGTATTGACTCGCAAGGGACCCAGTACTTC. Protein product: CASSIDSQGTQYF.